The TCR beta chain under discussion was sequenced for a study of beta chain features in type 1 diabetes. Expressed TCRB transcripts were sequenced because the entire RNA isolate underwent reverse transcription. The data were produced by immunoSEQ multiplex PCR, yet TCRdb's version contains in-frame clones alone and is incomplete. Here the sample spans under 550,000 clones, more than 9.5% being singletons. This clone was seen many times. Sequence at one end of the junction differs from germline and may be a read error. This CDR3 spans 13 amino acids. Germline V CDR1 and CDR2: LNHNV, YYDKDF (reference sequence).

The sequenced material came from naive CD4+ T cells from blood. This TCR was recovered from a woman between 18 and 29 years old in good health. The chain employs TRBV15 and TRBJ2-1; 8 bases match TRBD1. CDR3 DNA: TGTGCCACCAGCAGAGATTGGGGACAGGCCACCCTCTTC. Amino acids: CATSRDWGQATLF.